This T cell receptor beta chain was observed in a study of cytomegalovirus exposure and HLA in healthy donors. The junction had 12 bases not matched to a gene; V was cut back by 10 bases and J by 4 bases. Germline CDR1 is ENHRY and CDR2 is SYGVKD. CDR3 length: 14 residues. Primers for the PCR totalled 60 Vbeta and 13 Jbeta. Generated by immunoSEQ multiplex PCR, the TCRdb table keeps only in-frame clones and is missing some. The sample carries 210,000 or so clones, roughly 73% recorded once. The sample consisted of PBMCs. The clonotype originates from a boy younger than 18 in good health and CMV-seronegative. The J gene is TRBJ1-1, the V gene TRBV10-3, with 7 positions matching TRBD1. The CDR3 sequence is CATIKTGESTEAFF. Here the CDR3 DNA reads TGTGCCACGATCAAAACAGGGGAGAGCACTGAAGCTTTCTTT.